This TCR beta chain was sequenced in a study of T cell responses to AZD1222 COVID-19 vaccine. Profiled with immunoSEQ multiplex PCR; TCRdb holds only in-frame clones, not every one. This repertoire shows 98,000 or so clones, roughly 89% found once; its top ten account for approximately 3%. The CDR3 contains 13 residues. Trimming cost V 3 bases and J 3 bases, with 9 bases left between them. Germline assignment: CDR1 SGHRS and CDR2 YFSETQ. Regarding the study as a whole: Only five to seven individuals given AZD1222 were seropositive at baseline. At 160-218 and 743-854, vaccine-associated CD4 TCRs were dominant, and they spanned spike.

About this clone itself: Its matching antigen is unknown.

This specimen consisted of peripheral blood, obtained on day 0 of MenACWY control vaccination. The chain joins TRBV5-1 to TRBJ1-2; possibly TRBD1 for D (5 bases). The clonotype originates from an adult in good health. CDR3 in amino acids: CASSSDSYYGYTF. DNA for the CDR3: TGCGCCAGCAGCTCAGACAGCTACTATGGCTACACCTTC.